This T cell receptor beta chain is from a study of T cell responses to AZD1222 COVID-19 vaccine. Assay: immunoSEQ multiplex PCR; the TCRdb copy retains only in-frame clones and omits some. Its table records over 120,000 clones. V lost 3 bases to trimming and J lost 2 bases, with 12 bases between them. Germline loops: CDR1 GTSNPN, CDR2 SVGIG (reference sequence). CDR3 length: 14 amino acids. V and J are TRBV30 and TRBJ2-3; D may be TRBD1 (6 bases). Sequencing input: peripheral blood. This clonotype was sampled from an adult in good health. The CDR3 DNA reads as TGTGCCTGGAGCGGACAGTTCTCCACAGATACGCAGTATTTT. Translation gives CAWSGQFSTDTQYF.